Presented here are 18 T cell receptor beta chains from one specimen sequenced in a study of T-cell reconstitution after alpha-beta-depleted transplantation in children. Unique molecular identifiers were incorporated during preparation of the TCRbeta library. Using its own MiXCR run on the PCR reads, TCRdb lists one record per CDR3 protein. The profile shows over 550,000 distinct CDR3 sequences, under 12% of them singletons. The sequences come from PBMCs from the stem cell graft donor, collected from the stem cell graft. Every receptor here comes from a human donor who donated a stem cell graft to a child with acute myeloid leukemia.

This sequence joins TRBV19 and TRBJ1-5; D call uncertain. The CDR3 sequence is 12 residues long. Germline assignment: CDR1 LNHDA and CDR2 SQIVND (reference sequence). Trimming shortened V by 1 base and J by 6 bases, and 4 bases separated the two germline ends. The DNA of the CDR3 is TGTGCCAGTAGTATAGTCCCTCAGCCCCAGCATTTT. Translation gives CASSIVPQPQHF.

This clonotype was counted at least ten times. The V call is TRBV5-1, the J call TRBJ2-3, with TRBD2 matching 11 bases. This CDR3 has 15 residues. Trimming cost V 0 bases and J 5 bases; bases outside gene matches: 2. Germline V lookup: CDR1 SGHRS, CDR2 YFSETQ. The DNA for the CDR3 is TGCGCCAGCAGCTTGGAACTAGCGGGAGTAGATACGCAGTATTTT. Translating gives CASSLELAGVDTQYF.

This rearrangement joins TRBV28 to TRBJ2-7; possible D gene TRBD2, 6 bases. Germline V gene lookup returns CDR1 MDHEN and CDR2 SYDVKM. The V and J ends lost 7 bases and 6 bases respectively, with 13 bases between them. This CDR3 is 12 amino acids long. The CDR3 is CASKTGASEQYF. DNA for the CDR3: TGTGCCAGCAAGACGGGAGCATCCGAGCAGTACTTC.

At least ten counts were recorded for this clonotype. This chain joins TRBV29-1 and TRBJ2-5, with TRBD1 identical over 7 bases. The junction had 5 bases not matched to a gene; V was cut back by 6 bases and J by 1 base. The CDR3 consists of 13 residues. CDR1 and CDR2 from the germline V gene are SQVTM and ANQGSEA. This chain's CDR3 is CSVRGTAQETQYF. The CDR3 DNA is TGCAGCGTCAGAGGGACAGCCCAAGAGACCCAGTACTTC.

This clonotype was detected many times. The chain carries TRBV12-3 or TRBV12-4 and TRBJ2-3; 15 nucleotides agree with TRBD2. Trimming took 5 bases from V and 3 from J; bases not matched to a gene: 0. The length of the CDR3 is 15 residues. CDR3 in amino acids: CASSGTSGRTDTQYF. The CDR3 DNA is TGTGCCAGCAGTGGGACTAGCGGGAGGACAGATACGCAGTATTTT.

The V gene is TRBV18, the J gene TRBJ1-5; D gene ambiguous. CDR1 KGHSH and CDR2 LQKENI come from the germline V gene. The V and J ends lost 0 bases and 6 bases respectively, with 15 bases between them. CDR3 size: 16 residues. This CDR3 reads CASSPPGNTQSQPQHF. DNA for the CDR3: TGTGCCAGCTCACCACCGGGGAACACGCAATCTCAGCCCCAGCATTTT.

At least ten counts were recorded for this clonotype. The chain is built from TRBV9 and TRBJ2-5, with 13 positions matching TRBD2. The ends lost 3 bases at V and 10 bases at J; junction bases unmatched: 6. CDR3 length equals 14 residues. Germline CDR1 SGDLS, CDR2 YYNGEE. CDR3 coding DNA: TGTGCCAGCAGCGCCTCGGGGACTAGCGGGGACCAGTACTTC. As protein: CASSASGTSGDQYF. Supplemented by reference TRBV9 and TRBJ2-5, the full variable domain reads DSGVTQTPKHLITATGQRVTLRCSPRSGDLSVYWYQQSLDQGLQFLIQYYNGEERAKGNILERFSAQQFPDLHSELNLSSLELGDSALYFCASSASGTSGDQYFGPGTRLLVL.

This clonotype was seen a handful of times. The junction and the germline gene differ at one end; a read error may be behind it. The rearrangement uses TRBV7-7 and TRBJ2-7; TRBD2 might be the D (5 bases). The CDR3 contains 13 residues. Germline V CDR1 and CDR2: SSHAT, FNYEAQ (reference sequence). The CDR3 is CASSLAWGDEQYF. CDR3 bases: TGTGCTAGCAGCTTAGCGTGGGGAGACGAGCAGTACTTC.

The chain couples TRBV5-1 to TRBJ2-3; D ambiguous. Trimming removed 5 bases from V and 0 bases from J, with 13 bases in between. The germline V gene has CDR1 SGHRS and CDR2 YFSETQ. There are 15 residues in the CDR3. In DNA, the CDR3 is TGCGCCAGCAGGGCAATTCCTACTAGCACAGATACGCAGTATTTT. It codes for CASRAIPTSTDTQYF.

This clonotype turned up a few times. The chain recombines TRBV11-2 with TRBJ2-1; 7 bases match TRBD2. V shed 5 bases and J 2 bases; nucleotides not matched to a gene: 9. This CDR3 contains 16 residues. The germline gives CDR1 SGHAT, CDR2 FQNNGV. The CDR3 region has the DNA TGTGCCAGCAGCCCTCGGGTAGCGGGCCCCTACAATGAGCAGTTCTTC. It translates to CASSPRVAGPYNEQFF.

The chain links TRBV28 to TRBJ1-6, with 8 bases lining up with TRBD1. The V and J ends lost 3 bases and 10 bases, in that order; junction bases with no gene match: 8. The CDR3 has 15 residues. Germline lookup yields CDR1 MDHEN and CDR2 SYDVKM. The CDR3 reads CASSFRSGGESPLHF. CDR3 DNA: TGTGCCAGCAGTTTTCGGTCAGGGGGCGAGTCACCCCTCCACTTT.

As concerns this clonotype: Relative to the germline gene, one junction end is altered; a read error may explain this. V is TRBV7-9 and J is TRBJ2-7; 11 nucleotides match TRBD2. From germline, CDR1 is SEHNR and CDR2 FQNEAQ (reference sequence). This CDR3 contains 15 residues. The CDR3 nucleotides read TGTGCCAGCAGCGAGACACTAGCGGGAGTGAAGATAGGGCACTTC. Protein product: CASSETLAGVKIGHF.

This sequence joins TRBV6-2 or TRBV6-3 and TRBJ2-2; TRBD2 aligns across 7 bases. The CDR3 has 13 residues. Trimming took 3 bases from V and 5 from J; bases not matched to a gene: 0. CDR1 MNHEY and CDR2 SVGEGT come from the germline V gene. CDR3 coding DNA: TGTGCCAGCAGTTATAGCGGGACCGGGGAGCTGTTTTTT. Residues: CASSYSGTGELFF.

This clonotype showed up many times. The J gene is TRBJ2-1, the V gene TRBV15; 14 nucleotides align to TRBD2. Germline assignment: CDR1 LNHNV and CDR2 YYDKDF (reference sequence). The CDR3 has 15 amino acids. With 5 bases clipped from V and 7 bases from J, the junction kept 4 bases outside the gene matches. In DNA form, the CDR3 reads TGTGCCACCAGCCGCCGACTAGCGGGAGGGAATGAGCAGTTCTTC. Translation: CATSRRLAGGNEQFF.

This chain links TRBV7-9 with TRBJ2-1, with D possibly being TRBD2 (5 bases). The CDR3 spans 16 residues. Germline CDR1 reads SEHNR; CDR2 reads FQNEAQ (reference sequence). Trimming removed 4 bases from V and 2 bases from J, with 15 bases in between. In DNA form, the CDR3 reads TGTGCCAGCAGCTCCAAAGCGGCCTCTACCTACAATGAGCAGTTCTTC. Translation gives CASSSKAASTYNEQFF.

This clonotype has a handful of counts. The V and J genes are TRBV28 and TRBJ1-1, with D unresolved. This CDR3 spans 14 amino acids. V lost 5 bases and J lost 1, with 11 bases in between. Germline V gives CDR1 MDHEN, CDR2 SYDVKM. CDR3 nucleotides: TGTGCCAGCAGTATTGGGGTGAAGAACACTGAAGCTTTCTTT. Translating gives CASSIGVKNTEAFF.

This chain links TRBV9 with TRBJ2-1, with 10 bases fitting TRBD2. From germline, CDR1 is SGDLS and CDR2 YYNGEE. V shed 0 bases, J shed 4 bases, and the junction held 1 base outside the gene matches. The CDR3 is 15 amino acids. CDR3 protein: CASSVAGLAYNEQFF. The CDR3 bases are TGTGCCAGCAGCGTAGCGGGACTAGCGTACAATGAGCAGTTCTTC.

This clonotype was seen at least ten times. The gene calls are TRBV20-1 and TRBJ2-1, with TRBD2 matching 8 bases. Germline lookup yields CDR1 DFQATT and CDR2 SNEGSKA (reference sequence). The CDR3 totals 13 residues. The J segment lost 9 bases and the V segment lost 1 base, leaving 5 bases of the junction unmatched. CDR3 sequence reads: CSARVTGGPEQFF. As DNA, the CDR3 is TGCAGTGCTAGAGTCACGGGAGGGCCTGAGCAGTTCTTC.